The entry below gives a single T cell receptor (beta chain) sequence along with its context. This specimen comes from a study of blood T cell repertoires in COVID-19. About the study: Material from acute and convalescent COVID-19 was sourced from the United States, Italy and Spain. Nucleic acid was either cDNA or gDNA, and it came from T cells, B-cell-depleted T cells, or PBMCs.

The CDR3 is 14 amino acids. The trim removed 5 bases at V and 6 bases at J, leaving 6 bases unmatched. Per germline, CDR1 MNHEY and CDR2 SMNVEV (reference sequence). As handled by the study authors: Reference gene primers were amplified, and this amplification served to estimate nucleated cell counts. This table comes from immunoSEQ multiplex PCR, and its TCRdb copy is limited to in-frame clones, with some not included. The V and J calls and the clone size are those of that table, but D and trimming were determined from the DNA. This table has approximately 180,000 clones, 88% appearing once. The chain combines TRBV27 with TRBJ2-1, with TRBD2 matching over 8 bases. The sequence came from a man aged 35 to 55 with active or convalescent COVID-19. The sequenced sample was peripheral blood. The CDR3 here is CASSPAGVFNEQFF. DNA for the CDR3: TGTGCCAGCAGTCCAGCGGGAGTATTCAATGAGCAGTTCTTC.